One and the same sample provided the 17 T cell receptor beta chains below, sequenced in a study of identical twins. One entry per CDR3 protein results from TCRdb running MiXCR on the 5' RACE reads. The sample consists of hundreds of thousands of distinct CDR3 sequences, 6.1% of them appearing once. The sequenced material came from naive T cells sorted from blood. These receptors came from a man in his late teens or twenties in good health.

Many counts were recorded for this clonotype. The chain recombines TRBV7-9 with TRBJ1-2; weak D call: TRBD1 (5 bases). CDR3 length: 14 residues. The germline gives CDR1 SEHNR, CDR2 FQNEAQ (reference sequence). Between the trimmed V and J ends, which lost 5 bases and 8 bases, there was a span of 18 bases. In DNA, the CDR3 is TGTGCCAGCAGCCCAAGAGGGGAGTTCCAGGGCTACACCTTC. Protein sequence: CASSPRGEFQGYTF.

This clonotype came up a few times. This sequence joins TRBV11-2 and TRBJ2-1, with D unresolved. In germline, CDR1 is SGHAT, CDR2 FQNNGV. Trimming took off 0 bases at V and 4 bases at J, with 13 bases between the two ends. The CDR3 consists of 16 residues. The CDR3 region has the DNA TGTGCCAGCAGCTTAGAACCCTCTCCAGTGTACAATGAGCAGTTCTTC. Protein sequence: CASSLEPSPVYNEQFF.

The rearrangement uses TRBV7-8 and TRBJ2-7, with unresolved D. This CDR3 is 11 amino acids long. CDR1 is SGHVS and CDR2 is FQNEAQ in the germline V gene. V was pared by 8 bases and J by 2 bases, with 7 bases between. The CDR3 region is CASGLTYEQYF. The CDR3 DNA follows: TGTGCCAGCGGGTTAACCTACGAGCAGTACTTC.

This clonotype was observed many times. The chain couples TRBV10-3 to TRBJ2-5; D possibly corresponds to TRBD1 (6 bases). Germline V CDR1 and CDR2: ENHRY, SYGVKD. The CDR3 has 13 residues. V dropped 5 bases and J dropped 0 bases, with 7 bases sitting between them. The chain's CDR3 is CAISRTDQETQYF. The CDR3 bases are TGTGCCATCAGTCGGACAGACCAAGAGACCCAGTACTTC.

This clonotype came up a few times. The CDR3 spells CSVEEERGQPQHF. For the CDR3, the DNA is TGCAGCGTTGAAGAGGAGCGTGGTCAGCCCCAGCATTTT. The chain has TRBV29-1 and TRBJ1-5; D gene unclear. In germline, CDR1 is SQVTM, CDR2 ANQGSEA. Between the trimmed V and J ends, which lost 0 bases and 6 bases, there was a span of 9 bases. The CDR3 length is 13 residues.

In its sample, this clonotype was seen many times. The gene calls are TRBV30 and TRBJ1-1, with D uncertain. Germline V lookup: CDR1 GTSNPN, CDR2 SVGIG (reference sequence). This CDR3 is 12 amino acids long. Deletions cut 2 bases from V and 2 bases from J, with 6 bases between. The CDR3 loop reads CAWSPANTEAFF. The CDR3 coding sequence is TGTGCCTGGAGTCCGGCCAACACTGAAGCTTTCTTT.

This clonotype was recorded many times. A junction end diverges from the germline sequence, so it may reflect a read error. The CDR3 sequence is CATNSPGSHEQYF. The CDR3 DNA sequence: TGTGCCACAAACTCACCAGGCTCCCACGAGCAGTACTTC. This rearrangement joins TRBV28 to TRBJ2-7, with D uncertain. The CDR3 covers 13 residues. Germline loops: CDR1 MDHEN, CDR2 SYDVKM.

This clonotype was seen many times. This sequence joins TRBV20-1 and TRBJ1-4; no clear D. The CDR3 has 14 residues. V lost 3 bases and J lost 0, with 8 bases in between. Germline-derived CDR1 and CDR2 are DFQATT and SNEGSKA (reference sequence). In DNA form, the CDR3 reads TGCAGTGCTAGCGACTTAGCAACTAATGAAAAACTGTTTTTT. Protein product: CSASDLATNEKLFF.

This clonotype came up many times. This rearrangement joins TRBV12-3 or TRBV12-4 to TRBJ2-1; 7 bases agree with TRBD2. CDR3 length: 11 residues. V trimming: 8 bases; J trimming: 13 bases; junction bases outside the gene matches: 8. The CDR3 sequence: CASRKTSHQFF. CDR3 nucleotide sequence: TGTGCCAGCCGAAAGACTAGCCACCAGTTCTTC.

This clonotype showed up many times. V gene TRBV12-3 or TRBV12-4 combines with J gene TRBJ2-1; a possible D gene is TRBD1 (6 bases). V was cut by 5 bases and J by 9 bases, with 20 bases left in between. The length of the CDR3 is 15 residues. The DNA for the CDR3 is TGTGCCAGCAGTCCGTCCCAAACTCTAGGGGGTGAGCAGTTCTTC. This sequence encodes CASSPSQTLGGEQFF.

This clonotype was found a few times. CDR3 coding DNA: TGTGCCAGCAGCACCGGGGGACTAGCGGGAGCTGGGGCCAACGTCCTGACTTTC. Amino acid sequence: CASSTGGLAGAGANVLTF. V gene TRBV7-8 combines with J gene TRBJ2-6, with 14 bases lining up with TRBD2. V gave up 5 bases and J gave up 2 bases; unmatched junction bases: 5. The CDR3 contains 18 residues. Germline V CDR1 and CDR2: SGHVS, FQNEAQ.

Only a few counts were recorded for this clonotype. The chain recombines TRBV15 with TRBJ1-2; TRBD1 aligns across 7 bases. Losses at the gene ends were 3 bases for V and 3 bases for J; bases not matched to a gene: 10. In germline, CDR1 is LNHNV, CDR2 YYDKDF (reference sequence). The length of the CDR3 is 16 residues. The CDR3 coding sequence is TGTGCCACCAGCAGGGACAGGTTGGACTCGGACTATGGCTACACCTTC. Amino acids: CATSRDRLDSDYGYTF.

The table lists this clonotype with many counts. The CDR3, as DNA: TGCGCCAGCAGCCCTGGACTAGAGCAGCTGTTTTTT. This encodes CASSPGLEQLFF. The chain recombines TRBV5-1 with TRBJ2-2; 7 nucleotides line up with TRBD2. Germline V CDR1 and CDR2: SGHRS, YFSETQ. The length of the CDR3 is 12 residues. Germline trimming cut 4 bases from V and 12 bases from J; bases unmatched to any gene: 6.

This clonotype was observed at least ten times. The rearrangement uses TRBV5-1 and TRBJ2-2; D is ambiguous. The germline CDR1 and CDR2 sequences are SGHRS and YFSETQ. Trimming stripped 1 base from V and 1 base from J, with 11 bases between. This CDR3 has 16 residues. CDR3 coding DNA: TGCGCCAGCAGCTTGAGACTCCCGGGGAACACCGGGGAGCTGTTTTTT. Protein: CASSLRLPGNTGELFF.

This clonotype appeared a few times. The V gene is TRBV20-1, the J gene TRBJ2-3, with 9 bases fitting TRBD2. Germline values: CDR1 DFQATT, CDR2 SNEGSKA (reference sequence). There are 19 residues in the CDR3. After removal of 1 base from V and 0 bases from J, the junction contained 14 bases not matched to a gene. The CDR3 protein is CSARGVWGLAIASTDTQYF. The CDR3 coding sequence is TGCAGTGCTAGAGGAGTGTGGGGACTAGCCATTGCTAGCACAGATACGCAGTATTTT.

The chain combines TRBV14 with TRBJ2-4; D is unclear. CDR1 is SGHDN and CDR2 is FVKESK in the germline V gene. The CDR3 covers 13 residues. V was clipped by 0 bases and J by 12 bases, with 12 bases between them. The DNA for the CDR3 is TGTGCCAGCAGCCAAGATCTGGAAGGTGGTCAGTACTTC. Protein: CASSQDLEGGQYF.

The sample holds many counts of this clonotype. The chain combines TRBV12-3 or TRBV12-4 with TRBJ2-2; 14 positions match TRBD2. The CDR3 has 18 residues. V lost 5 bases to trimming and J lost 5 bases; unmatched junction nucleotides: 10. CDR3 loop: CASSNRPGLAGETGELFF. DNA of the CDR3: TGTGCCAGCAGTAACCGGCCGGGACTAGCGGGAGAAACCGGGGAGCTGTTTTTT.